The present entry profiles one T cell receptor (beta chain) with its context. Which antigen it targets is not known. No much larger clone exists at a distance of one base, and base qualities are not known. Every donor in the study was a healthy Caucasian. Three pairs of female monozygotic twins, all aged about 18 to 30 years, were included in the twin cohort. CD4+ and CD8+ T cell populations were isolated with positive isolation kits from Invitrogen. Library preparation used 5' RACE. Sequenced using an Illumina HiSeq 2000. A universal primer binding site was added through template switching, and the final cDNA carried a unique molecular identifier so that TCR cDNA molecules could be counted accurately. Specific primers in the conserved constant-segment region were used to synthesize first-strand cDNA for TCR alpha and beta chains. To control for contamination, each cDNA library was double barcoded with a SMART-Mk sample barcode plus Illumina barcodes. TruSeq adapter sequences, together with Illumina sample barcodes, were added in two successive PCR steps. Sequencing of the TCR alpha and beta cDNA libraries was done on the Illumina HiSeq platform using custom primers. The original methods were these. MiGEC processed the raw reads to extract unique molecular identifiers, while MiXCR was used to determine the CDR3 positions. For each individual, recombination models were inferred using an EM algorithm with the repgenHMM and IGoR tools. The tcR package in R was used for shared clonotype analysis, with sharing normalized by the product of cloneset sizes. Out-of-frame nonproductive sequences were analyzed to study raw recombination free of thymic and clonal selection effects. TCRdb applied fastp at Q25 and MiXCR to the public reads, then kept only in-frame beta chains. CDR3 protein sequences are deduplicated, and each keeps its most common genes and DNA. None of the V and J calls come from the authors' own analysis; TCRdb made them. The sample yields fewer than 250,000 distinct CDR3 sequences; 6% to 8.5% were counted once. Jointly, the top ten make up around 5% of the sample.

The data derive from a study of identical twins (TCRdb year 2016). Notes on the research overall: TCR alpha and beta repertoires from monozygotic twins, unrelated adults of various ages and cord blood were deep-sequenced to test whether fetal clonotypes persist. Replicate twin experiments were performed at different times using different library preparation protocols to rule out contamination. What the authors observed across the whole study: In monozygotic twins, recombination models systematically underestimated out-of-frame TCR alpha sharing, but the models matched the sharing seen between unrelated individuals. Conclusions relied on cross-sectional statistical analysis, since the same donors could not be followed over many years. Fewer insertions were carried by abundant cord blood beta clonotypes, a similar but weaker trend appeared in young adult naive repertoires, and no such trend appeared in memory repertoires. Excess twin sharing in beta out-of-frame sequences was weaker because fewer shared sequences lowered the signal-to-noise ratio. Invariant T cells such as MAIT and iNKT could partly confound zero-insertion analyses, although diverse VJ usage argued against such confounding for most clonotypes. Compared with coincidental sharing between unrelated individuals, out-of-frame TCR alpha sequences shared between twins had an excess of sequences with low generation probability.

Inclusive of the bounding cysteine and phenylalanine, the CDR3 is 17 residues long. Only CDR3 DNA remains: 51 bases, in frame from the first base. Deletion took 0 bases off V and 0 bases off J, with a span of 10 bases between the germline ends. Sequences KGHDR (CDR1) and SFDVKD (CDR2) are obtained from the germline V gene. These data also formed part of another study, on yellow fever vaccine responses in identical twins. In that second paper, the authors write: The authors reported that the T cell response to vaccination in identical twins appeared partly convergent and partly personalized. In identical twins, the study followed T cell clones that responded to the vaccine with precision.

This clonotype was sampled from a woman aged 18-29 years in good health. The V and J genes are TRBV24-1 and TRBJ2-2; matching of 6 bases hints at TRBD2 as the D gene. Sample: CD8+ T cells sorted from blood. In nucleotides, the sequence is TGTGCCACCAGTGATTTGATAGGCGGGGCGAACACCGGGGAGCTGTTTTTT. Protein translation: CATSDLIGGANTGELFF.